The text below deals with one TCR beta chain. The specificity of this receptor is unknown. No qualities accompany the bases; no much larger clone lies one base away. The V and J ends are trimmed by 0 bases and 0 bases, leaving 12 bases between them. CDR1 and CDR2 were assigned from the germline V gene as LGHNA and YNFKEQ. The CDR3 numbers 16 residues from cysteine through phenylalanine. Solely the CDR3 DNA is kept, with 48 bases framed from the first base. The data derive from a study of blood T cell repertoires in COVID-19 (dated by TCRdb to the early 2020s). Study-level background: Samples from collaborators originated in the United States, Italy and Spain and spanned both the acute and convalescent phases of COVID-19. The material from the prospective study consisted of cDNA or gDNA derived from T cells, B-cell-depleted T cells, or PBMCs. The dataset comprised deeply sampled blood TCRbeta repertoires from subjects exposed to, actively infected with, or recovered from COVID-19. The repertoires were released in a freely available public database meant as a resource for research on the immune response to SARS-CoV-2. The samples were drawn from two sources: the first 160 participants of the ongoing ImmuneRACE study, and approximately 1,300 subjects contributed by 6 global collaborators. The sample metadata nearly always contained a de-identified subject ID, COVID-19 status, age in years and sex. Where HLA class I and class II types were available, the types were taken from metadata supplied by the sample provider, not from assay-based typing.

The paper as a whole reports these results and caveats: How much clinical and demographic metadata was included differed by source and by participant, and the metadata was provided uncurated.

TCRbeta CDR3 regions were amplified from genomic DNA using the immunoSEQ Assay, a bias-controlled multiplex PCR. In the authors' own workflow: Within the assay, amplification of reference gene primers was used to estimate how many nucleated cells each sample contained. To quantify the absolute abundance of each unique TCRbeta CDR3 rearrangement, sequence reads were collapsed and filtered. Productive Simpson clonality was computed per sample as the square root of Simpson's diversity index over productive rearrangements. Sourced from immuneACCESS, this table was stored by TCRdb with only in-frame sequences that have V and J called. A share of the clones is absent; for the studies checked, an unresolved V gene accounts for under half, and the remainder has no known explanation. That table furnishes V, J and clone size, whereas the DNA furnished D and trimming. A total of about 210,000 clones appear in this sample, 70% to 90% of them only once. The top ten clones comprise under 4.5% of the sample.

In the prospective study, participants were roughly 18 to 89 years old, resided in about two dozen geographic areas of the United States, and were enrolled through a virtual design. Cohort assignment in the prospective study relied on participant-reported clinical history from a screening survey and a study questionnaire. Mobile phlebotomists in the prospective study collected whole blood, serum and a nasopharyngeal or oropharyngeal swab from every participant. Prospective study participants could optionally give additional blood draws and questionnaires over an approximately 2-month period. Blood samples from the prospective study were shipped frozen or at room temperature prior to DNA extraction.

This TCR was sampled from a man aged 25-45 years with acute COVID-19. Source material: PBMCs or T cells enriched from blood (not recorded which). In this chain, TRBV4-2 is recombined with TRBJ2-7; TRBD2 is perhaps the D gene, given 6 matching bases. The DNA sequence reads TGTGCCAGCAGCCAAGAGGGGACTTACAGCTCCTACGAGCAGTACTTC. Translated, it gives CASSQEGTYSSYEQYF.